This T cell receptor (beta chain) was identified during a study of T cells in Graves' hyperthyroidism and ophthalmopathy. About the research overall: Before any treatment, at initial diagnosis, peripheral blood was collected. Regarding the study as a whole: Peripheral blood also featured most of the thyroid clonotypes expanded above 0.001.

Deletions cut 6 bases from V and 0 bases from J, with 5 bases between. Germline CDR1 and CDR2: MNHEY and SVGEGT. The CDR3 runs to 13 residues. RNA transcripts gave rise to amplified TCR beta CDR3 regions. First-round RT-PCR of the TCR CDR3 relied on the HTBI primer set. One entry per CDR3 protein results from TCRdb running MiXCR on the multiplex PCR reads. The sample shows almost 350,000 distinct CDR3 sequences, about a sixth of them seen only once. This clonotype was detected many times. Its target is not known. J is TRBJ2-2 and V is TRBV6-2 or TRBV6-3; D unclear. The sequence was obtained from a woman aged 40-49 years with Graves' ophthalmopathy. The sequencing sample was made of blood. CDR3 in DNA: TGTGCCAGCAGCAGAACGAACACCGGGGAGCTGTTTTTT. Translation gives CASSRTNTGELFF.